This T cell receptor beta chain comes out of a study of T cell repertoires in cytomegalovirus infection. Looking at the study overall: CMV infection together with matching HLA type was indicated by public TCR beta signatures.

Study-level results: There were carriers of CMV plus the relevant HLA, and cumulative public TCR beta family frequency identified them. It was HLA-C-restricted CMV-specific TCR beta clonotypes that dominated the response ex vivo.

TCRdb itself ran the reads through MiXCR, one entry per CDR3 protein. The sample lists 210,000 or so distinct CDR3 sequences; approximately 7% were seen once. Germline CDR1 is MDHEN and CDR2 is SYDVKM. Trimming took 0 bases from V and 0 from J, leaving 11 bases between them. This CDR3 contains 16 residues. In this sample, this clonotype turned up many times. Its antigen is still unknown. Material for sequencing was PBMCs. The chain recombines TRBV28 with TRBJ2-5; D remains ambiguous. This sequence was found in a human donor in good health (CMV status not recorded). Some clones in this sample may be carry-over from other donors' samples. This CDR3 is CASSLWAAGYQETQYF. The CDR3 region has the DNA TGTGCCAGCAGTTTATGGGCCGCTGGATACCAAGAGACCCAGTACTTC.